Listed below are T cell receptor beta chains from one sample, sequenced in a study of T cell changes during pregnancy in multiple sclerosis. TCRdb's copy holds only in-frame clones and misses some; the assay was immunoSEQ multiplex PCR. The sample has 50,000 to 60,000 clones; about nine tenths are singletons. Sample: peripheral blood, taken in the first trimester of pregnancy. These receptors all come from a female donor in good health, enrolled as a control in a pregnancy study. Both conserved end residues are part of each CDR3. A D gene is named only where the DNA matches it firmly.

TRBV28	TRBJ2-2	NA	TGTGCCAGCAGTTTGGGCAGGGACTTTAGCGGGGAGCTGTTTTTT	CASSLGRDFSGELFF
TRBV28	TRBJ2-6	NA	TGTGCCAGCAGTCCCAAGAGGGCCCCGGGGTCTGGGGCCAACGTCCTGACTTTC	CASSPKRAPGSGANVLTF
TRBV19	TRBJ2-1	NA	TGTGCCAGTAGTATATACGCGGGGAATGAGCAGTTCTTC	CASSIYAGNEQFF
TRBV21-1	TRBJ2-1	NA	TGTGCCATAAACCACCGGACTAGCGGGCCCCACCGCAATGAGCAGTTCTTC	CAINHRTSGPHRNEQFF
TRBV11-3	TRBJ2-1	TRBD2	TGTGCCAGCAGCTTAGAGGGGAGAATAGCGGGTCCCTACAATGAGCAGTTCTTC	CASSLEGRIAGPYNEQFF
TRBV9	TRBJ2-3	NA	TGTGCCAGCAGCGTAGGATTGAGGACGGGAGGCACAGATACGCAGTATTTT	CASSVGLRTGGTDTQYF
TRBV5-1	TRBJ2-1	NA	TGCGCCAGCAGCTTGGCCTCGAGTCGAGAGCAGTTCTTC	CASSLASSREQFF
TRBV6-1	TRBJ2-7	TRBD2	TGTGCCAGCAGTGCCTCACTAGCGGGGTACCCCTACGAGCAGTACTTC	CASSASLAGYPYEQYF
TRBV30	TRBJ1-1	TRBD1	TGTGCCTGGAGTACTGGACAGGGGATCACTGAAGCTTTCTTT	CAWSTGQGITEAFF
TRBV9	TRBJ1-1	NA	TGTGCCAGCAGCGCCACCGGGACAAAGAACACTGAAGCTTTCTTT	CASSATGTKNTEAFF
TRBV5-4	TRBJ1-2	NA	TGTGCCAGCAGCTTGGTGCTCGGGTCTACTACTTTC	CASSLVLGSTTF
TRBV10-3	TRBJ2-7	NA	TGTGCCATCAGTGAGGGACACGACTACGAGCAGTACTTC	CAISEGHDYEQYF
TRBV7-9	TRBJ2-1	NA	TGTGCCAGCAGCTTAGTCGCGACTCGAAATGAGCAGTTCTTC	CASSLVATRNEQFF